This T cell receptor (beta chain) is from a study of blood T cell repertoires in COVID-19. Overall study: T cells, B-cell-depleted T cells, or PBMCs provided the cDNA or gDNA that served as material.

This clone is a singleton in its sample. As processed by the authors: Amplifying reference gene primers gave estimates of nucleated cell counts. Only in-frame clones appear in the TCRdb table, and some are missing; sequencing was by immunoSEQ multiplex PCR. The V and J calls and clone size are taken from that table; D and trimming were inferred from the DNA. This sample has 300,000 to 400,000 clones, with 70% to 90% found just once. Germline V gene data show CDR1 as MNHNS and CDR2 as SASEGT. The V segment lost 2 bases and the J segment 10 bases; nucleotides outside the gene matches: 4. The CDR3 consists of 12 residues.

The chain carries TRBV6-1 and TRBJ1-1; 7 nucleotides align to TRBD1. The sample taken for sequencing was peripheral blood. This clonotype originated in a human donor in a cohort sampled during active COVID-19. CDR3 protein: CASSERQGRAFF. DNA of the CDR3: TGTGCCAGCAGTGAACGACAGGGTCGAGCTTTCTTT.